The 24 T cell receptor beta chains below come from one sample, sequenced in a study of blood T cell repertoires in COVID-19. Method: immunoSEQ multiplex PCR; TCRdb's copy keeps in-frame clones and lacks some. In the table there are about 380,000 clones, 88% of which are singletons. Sequencing was performed on PBMCs or T cells enriched from blood (not recorded which). These receptors originate from a woman aged 18-29 years who had recovered from COVID-19.

This chain joins TRBV27 and TRBJ2-3, with D perhaps TRBD2 (6 bases). CDR3 length equals 17 residues. Trimming took 2 bases from V and 4 from J, leaving 19 bases between them. Germline loops: CDR1 MNHEY, CDR2 SMNVEV (reference sequence). This chain's CDR3 is CASSLGVSGPLADTQYF. The CDR3 nucleotides read TGTGCCAGCAGTTTAGGGGTTAGCGGCCCCTTAGCAGATACGCAGTATTTT.

About this clone itself: One end of the junction varies from germline; a read error may be responsible. The chain combines TRBV6-5 with TRBJ2-7; tentatively, D is TRBD1 (5 bases). CDR3 length: 13 amino acids. CDR1 and CDR2 from the germline V gene are MNHEY and SVGAGI. The CDR3 is CACSRGRAYEQYF. The CDR3 DNA follows: TGTGCCTGCAGCCGTGGCAGGGCCTACGAGCAGTACTTC.

This clone has more than one count but fewer than ten. V usage is TRBV4-3 and J usage is TRBJ1-2; D is unresolved. Germline-derived CDR1 and CDR2 are LGHNA and YSLEER. The ends were cut back, 0 bases at V and 4 bases at J, with 9 bases in the middle. The CDR3 spans 14 residues. CDR3 in DNA: TGCGCCAGCAGCCAAGAGAGGGTCGGCTATGGCTACACCTTC. Residues: CASSQERVGYGYTF.

The rearrangement joins TRBV5-4 to TRBJ1-6, with D hard to call. V dropped 0 bases and J dropped 5 bases, with 9 bases sitting between them. This CDR3 is 15 amino acids long. Looked up from germline, CDR1 is SGHNT and CDR2 is YYREEE (reference sequence). Here the CDR3 reads CASSLVAGDNSPLHF. Written as DNA, the CDR3 is TGTGCCAGCAGCTTGGTGGCGGGTGATAATTCACCCCTCCACTTT.

The chain uses TRBV15 and TRBJ1-5, with a possible D match to TRBD1 (6 bases). V lost 5 bases to trimming and J lost 7 bases, with 12 bases between them. The CDR3 extends over 13 amino acids. Germline CDR1 reads LNHNV; CDR2 reads YYDKDF (reference sequence). CDR3 residues: CATSETGSQPQHF. The DNA of the CDR3 is TGTGCCACCAGCGAGACAGGATCCCAGCCCCAGCATTTT.

This clone was counted a single time. The CDR3 loop reads CAWRSRRQLNTEAFF. In nucleotides, the CDR3 is TGTGCCTGGAGATCCAGACGACAGCTGAACACTGAAGCTTTCTTT. The rearrangement links TRBV30 to TRBJ1-1; the D gene is possibly TRBD1 (5 bases). Germline lookup yields CDR1 GTSNPN and CDR2 SVGIG (reference sequence). Trimming shortened V by 3 bases and J by 0 bases, and 14 bases separated the two germline ends. The CDR3 is 15 amino acids. The full variable domain, with the rest looked up from reference TRBV30 and TRBJ1-1, is SQTIHQWPATLVQPVGSPLSLECTVEGTSNPNLYWYRQAAGRGLQLLFYSVGIGQISSEVPQNLSASRPQDRQFILSSKKLLLSDSGFYLCAWRSRRQLNTEAFFGQGTRLTVV.

V gene TRBV4-3 combines with J gene TRBJ2-2, with 7 bases fitting TRBD2. The CDR3 runs 15 residues. The ends lost 0 bases at V and 6 bases at J; junction bases unmatched: 4. Germline CDR1 is LGHNA and CDR2 is YSLEER. This CDR3 reads CASSQDRTRSGELFF. The DNA for the CDR3 is TGCGCCAGCAGCCAAGACAGGACTAGATCCGGGGAGCTGTTTTTT.

The chain joins TRBV18 to TRBJ1-6, with D unclear. CDR3 length equals 15 residues. The ends were cut back, 3 bases at V and 7 bases at J, with 13 bases in the middle. Germline CDR1 KGHSH, CDR2 LQKENI. The CDR3 spells CASSPFVAQNSPLHF. The CDR3 coding sequence is TGTGCCAGCTCACCTTTCGTCGCTCAGAATTCACCCCTCCACTTT.

The genes are TRBV5-5 and TRBJ1-1; D might be TRBD1 (6 bases). The germline gives CDR1 SGHKS, CDR2 YYEKEE (reference sequence). V was cut by 5 bases and J by 3 bases, with 14 bases left in between. This CDR3 is 14 amino acids long. The CDR3 DNA reads as TGTGCCAGCAGATTGTGGGGGCCGGACACTGAAGCTTTCTTT. It translates to CASRLWGPDTEAFF.

This chain links TRBV9 with TRBJ2-5; 12 bases align to TRBD2. Germline trimming cut 8 bases from V and 3 bases from J; bases unmatched to any gene: 2. The length of the CDR3 is 13 residues. Per the germline V gene, CDR1 is SGDLS and CDR2 is YYNGEE. The DNA of the CDR3 is TGTGCCAGACGGACTAGCGGGGAAGAGACCCAGTACTTC. As protein: CARRTSGEETQYF. The entire variable domain, with the rest obtained from reference TRBV9 and TRBJ2-5, is as follows: DSGVTQTPKHLITATGQRVTLRCSPRSGDLSVYWYQQSLDQGLQFLIQYYNGEERAKGNILERFSAQQFPDLHSELNLSSLELGDSALYFCARRTSGEETQYFGPGTRLLVL.

In this sample, this clone turned up a few times. One junction end does not reproduce the germline sequence, and a read error may be involved. The gene calls are TRBV7-7 and TRBJ2-2, with 7 bases that match TRBD2. CDR3 length: 15 residues. Germline V CDR1 and CDR2: SSHAT, FNYEAQ (reference sequence). This CDR3 reads CASSAGTKVPGELFF. In DNA, the CDR3 is TGTGCTAGCAGCGCTGGGACTAAGGTCCCCGGGGAGCTGTTTTTT.

The gene calls are TRBV24-1 and TRBJ1-2; a weak D match, TRBD1 (5 bases). V was pared by 3 bases and J by 2 bases, with 21 bases between. Germline V gene data show CDR1 as KGHDR and CDR2 as SFDVKD. The CDR3 is 18 residues long. The CDR3 region has the DNA TGTGCCACCAGTGATAACGTCGTACAGGTCGGTTTAAACTATGGCTACACCTTC. Protein: CATSDNVVQVGLNYGYTF.

V usage is TRBV27 and J usage is TRBJ1-3, with D tentatively TRBD1 (5 bases). CDR1 is MNHEY, CDR2 SMNVEV, per germline (reference sequence). The V gene lost 3 bases and the J gene lost 0 bases, with 9 bases spanning the gap. The CDR3 runs to 15 residues. DNA of the CDR3: TGTGCCAGCAGTTTCCAGGGAGGCTCTGGAAACACCATATATTTT. Translation: CASSFQGGSGNTIYF.

The chain uses TRBV27 and TRBJ2-2; 10 nucleotides match TRBD2. In germline, CDR1 is MNHEY, CDR2 SMNVEV (reference sequence). This CDR3 has 14 amino acids. V shed 9 bases and J 5 bases; nucleotides not matched to a gene: 6. CDR3 nucleotides: TGTGCCAGAAGCGGGGGGGCCTGGACCGGGGAGCTGTTTTTT. This translates into CARSGGAWTGELFF.

This clone was picked up one time. This chain joins TRBV29-1 and TRBJ2-7; 8 positions agree with TRBD1. V lost 5 bases to trimming and J lost 4 bases; unmatched junction nucleotides: 7. Germline CDR1 SQVTM, CDR2 ANQGSEA. The CDR3 totals 13 residues. Written as DNA, the CDR3 is TGCAGCGTTCAAAGGACAGGGCGATACGAGCAGTACTTC. This gives the protein CSVQRTGRYEQYF.

The V gene is TRBV27, the J gene TRBJ2-7, with D uncertain. Trimming cost V 3 bases and J 3 bases, with 9 bases left between them. This CDR3 has 13 amino acids. The germline V gene encodes CDR1 MNHEY and CDR2 SMNVEV (reference sequence). The DNA for the CDR3 is TGTGCCAGCAGTTTGGGCAGTGGCTACGAGCAGTACTTC. Its protein is CASSLGSGYEQYF.

This CDR3 reads CASSSGLAGITDTQYF. For the CDR3, the DNA is TGTGCCAGCAGCTCAGGACTAGCGGGGATAACAGATACGCAGTATTTT. The chain joins TRBV7-6 to TRBJ2-3; 12 bases fit TRBD2. CDR3 size: 16 residues. CDR1 is SGHVS and CDR2 is FNYEAQ in the germline V gene. V dropped 4 bases and J dropped 3; count of bases not matched to a gene: 5.

The gene calls are TRBV15 and TRBJ2-7, with 8 bases identical to TRBD2. Germline CDR1 LNHNV, CDR2 YYDKDF (reference sequence). V was pared by 3 bases and J by 3 bases, with 10 bases of the junction left unmatched. The CDR3 is made up of 16 amino acids. The CDR3 loop reads CATSRSGTSGFYEQYF. The CDR3, as DNA: TGTGCCACCAGCAGGTCCGGGACTAGTGGGTTCTACGAGCAGTACTTC.

This clone was seen once. V usage is TRBV6-5 and J usage is TRBJ2-1, with D perhaps matching TRBD2 (6 bases). From germline, CDR1 is MNHEY and CDR2 SVGAGI. The CDR3 has 14 residues. V gave up 9 bases and J gave up 10 bases, with 22 bases separating them. CDR3: CASTNQGLFREQFF. CDR3 DNA: TGTGCCAGTACCAATCAGGGACTGTTTAGGGAGCAGTTCTTC.

This clone was seen only once. The V call is TRBV7-2, the J call TRBJ2-7; TRBD2 matches at 11 bases. The CDR3 sequence is 19 residues long. Trimming removed 2 bases from V and 5 bases from J; junction bases left unmatched: 17. From germline, CDR1 is SGHTA and CDR2 FQGNSA. CDR3 sequence reads: CASSLSYGLLAGGLNEQYF. The CDR3 DNA is TGTGCCAGCAGCTTATCCTACGGACTCCTAGCGGGGGGCCTCAACGAGCAGTACTTC.

The genes are TRBV28 and TRBJ1-5, with D possibly being TRBD1 (5 bases). Per germline, CDR1 MDHEN and CDR2 SYDVKM. The CDR3 has 12 residues. V was cut by 4 bases and J by 15 bases, with 16 bases left in between. As DNA, the CDR3 is TGTGCCAGCAGTTCCCTAAACAGGAGAACGCATTTT. It yields the protein CASSSLNRRTHF.

The chain has TRBV7-9 and TRBJ1-4, with TRBD1 identical over 7 bases. J lost 4 bases, V lost 8 bases, and 10 bases had no gene match. CDR1 and CDR2 (germline): SEHNR, FQNEAQ (reference sequence). The CDR3 contains 15 residues. CDR3 bases: TGTGCCAGCGTCACAGGGGATGTACGTAATGAAAAACTGTTTTTT. Its translation: CASVTGDVRNEKLFF.

The rearrangement links TRBV28 to TRBJ1-2, with 7 bases fitting TRBD1. Germline values: CDR1 MDHEN, CDR2 SYDVKM. The CDR3 spans 15 residues. The junction had 13 bases not matched to a gene; V was cut back by 6 bases and J by 6 bases. CDR3 nucleotides: TGTGCCAGCAGATACACGGGGGCCAGGGGGAATGGCTACACCTTC. It specifies CASRYTGARGNGYTF.

V usage is TRBV28 and J usage is TRBJ2-1; 9 bases agree with TRBD2. V lost 9 bases and J lost 3; bases outside the gene matches: 9. The CDR3 runs 15 residues. CDR1 is MDHEN, CDR2 SYDVKM, per germline. CDR3 amino acids: CASRQWTSDYNEQFF. CDR3 bases: TGTGCCAGTAGACAATGGACTAGCGACTACAATGAGCAGTTCTTC.